The 29 T cell receptor beta chains below all came from one sample that was sequenced in a study of cytomegalovirus exposure and HLA in healthy donors. In the PCR, 60 Vbeta and 13 Jbeta primers were used. The repertoire was sequenced with immunoSEQ multiplex PCR; TCRdb's copy has only in-frame clones and lacks some. The table has some 150,000 clones, just under 80% seen once. The sample consisted of PBMCs. All receptors derive from a man younger than 45 in good health and CMV-seronegative.

The rearrangement uses TRBV28 and TRBJ2-5; the match to TRBD1 covers 8 bases. The V gene's germline CDR1 is MDHEN and CDR2 SYDVKM. The CDR3 extends over 13 amino acids. J was trimmed by 4 bases and V by 6 bases; bases with no gene match: 4. The CDR3 sequence is CASSSGGLETQYF. CDR3 in DNA: TGTGCCAGCAGCTCAGGGGGCTTAGAGACCCAGTACTTC.

The V call is TRBV4-1, the J call TRBJ1-2; 7 bases align to TRBD1. Germline lookup yields CDR1 MGHRA and CDR2 YSYEKL. The V segment lost 0 bases and the J segment 4 bases; nucleotides outside the gene matches: 8. The CDR3 runs to 16 residues. The CDR3 DNA reads TGCGCCAGCAGCCAAGATTCGGACAGGCCTATCTATGGCTACACCTTC. Its protein is CASSQDSDRPIYGYTF.

The chain joins TRBV7-8 to TRBJ2-5; TRBD1 agrees at 7 bases. Germline values: CDR1 SGHVS, CDR2 FQNEAQ. V lost 1 base to trimming and J lost 5 bases; unmatched junction nucleotides: 10. The CDR3 sequence is 16 residues long. The CDR3 loop reads CASSLGSRGLGETQYF. In DNA, the CDR3 is TGTGCCAGCAGCTTAGGGAGCAGGGGGTTGGGGGAGACCCAGTACTTC.

The chain is built from TRBV5-1 and TRBJ2-1; possible D gene TRBD2, 7 bases. CDR1 is SGHRS and CDR2 is YFSETQ in the germline V gene. This CDR3 has 15 amino acids. With 5 bases removed from V and 2 bases from J, the gap between germline ends came to 14 bases. The CDR3 DNA reads TGCGCCAGCAGACCGACGGGGGGCACCTACAATGAGCAGTTCTTC. Translation: CASRPTGGTYNEQFF.

CDR3 nucleotide sequence: TGTGCCAGCTGGAAAGGGGGTTCGGCCACTGAAGCTTTCTTT. Its protein is CASWKGGSATEAFF. The chain employs TRBV27 and TRBJ1-1, with D perhaps TRBD1 (6 bases). CDR1 MNHEY and CDR2 SMNVEV come from the germline V gene (reference sequence). The ends were cut back, 8 bases at V and 4 bases at J, with 17 bases in the middle. The CDR3 consists of 14 residues.

The chain is built from TRBV18 and TRBJ2-5, with TRBD1 matching over 8 bases. The J call may be faulty, since TRBJ2-7 better matches the DNA end. The germline gives CDR1 KGHSH, CDR2 LQKENI. The CDR3 consists of 15 residues. CDR3 DNA sequence: TGTGCCAGCTCACCCCGGGACAGGACCTCCTACGAGCAGTACTTC. Translation gives CASSPRDRTSYEQYF.

This clone was seen just once. The chain links TRBV5-6 to TRBJ2-1; D is perhaps TRBD2 (6 bases). Germline loops: CDR1 SGHDT, CDR2 YYEEEE. V shed 0 bases and J shed 7 bases, with 17 bases lying between them. The CDR3 has 16 residues. In DNA form, the CDR3 reads TGTGCCAGCAGCTTGGCCTCGGGGGTTACTCGGAATGAGCAGTTCTTC. Its protein is CASSLASGVTRNEQFF. Drawing the rest from reference TRBV5-6 and TRBJ2-1, the complete variable domain is DAGVTQSPTHLIKTRGQQVTLRCSPKSGHDTVSWYQQALGQGPQFIFQYYEEEERQRGNFPDRFSGHQFPNYSSELNVNALLLGDSALYLCASSLASGVTRNEQFFGPGTRLTVL.

The chain uses TRBV27 and TRBJ2-7, with 10 bases that match TRBD1. Germline V lookup: CDR1 MNHEY, CDR2 SMNVEV (reference sequence). Losses at the gene ends were 5 bases for V and 6 bases for J; bases not matched to a gene: 10. CDR3 length: 15 amino acids. CDR3 amino acids: CASSLKTGGLGEQYF. CDR3 bases: TGTGCCAGCAGTCTAAAGACAGGGGGCTTGGGCGAGCAGTACTTC.

The table lists this clone with a count of one. The rearrangement links TRBV10-1 to TRBJ2-3; 8 bases are a match to TRBD1. The ends lost 3 bases at V and 5 bases at J; junction bases unmatched: 7. The CDR3 has 15 amino acids. The V gene's germline CDR1 is WNHNN and CDR2 SYGVQD (reference sequence). CDR3 sequence reads: CASSDHGQGQDTQYF. The CDR3 DNA sequence: TGCGCCAGCAGTGACCATGGACAGGGACAAGATACGCAGTATTTT.

The chain is built from TRBV5-6 and TRBJ1-2; possibly TRBD1 for D (6 bases). CDR1 SGHDT and CDR2 YYEEEE come from the germline V gene. The V end lost 5 bases, the J end lost 5 bases, and 16 bases lay between the germline ends. This CDR3 contains 14 residues. The CDR3 DNA is TGTGCCAGCAGATCAATCAAAGGGGGTTATGGCTACACCTTC. Encoded protein: CASRSIKGGYGYTF.

This chain connects TRBV27 to TRBJ1-6, with 8 bases lining up with TRBD1. J lost 14 bases, V lost 1 base, and 4 bases had no gene match. CDR1 is MNHEY, CDR2 SMNVEV, per germline (reference sequence). The CDR3 has 13 amino acids. Here the CDR3 DNA reads TGTGCCAGCAGTTTATTGGACAGGGCATCCCTCCACTTT. Its translation is CASSLLDRASLHF.

This clone was detected a few times. This sequence joins TRBV14 and TRBJ2-1; 11 bases map to TRBD2. Germline CDR1 reads SGHDN; CDR2 reads FVKESK. The CDR3 sequence is 17 residues long. V trimming: 4 bases; J trimming: 0 bases; junction bases outside the gene matches: 5. The DNA of the CDR3 is TGTGCCAGCAGCCCGGGACTAGCGGACCTCTCCTACAATGAGCAGTTCTTC. Residues: CASSPGLADLSYNEQFF. The full variable domain, completed using reference TRBV14 and TRBJ2-1, is EAGVTQFPSHSVIEKGQTVTLRCDPISGHDNLYWYRRVMGKEIKFLLHFVKESKQDESGMPNNRFLAERTGGTYSTLKVQPAELEDSGVYFCASSPGLADLSYNEQFFGPGTRLTVL.

The chain joins TRBV19 to TRBJ2-7, with TRBD1 matching over 10 bases. Looked up from germline, CDR1 is LNHDA and CDR2 is SQIVND (reference sequence). Trimming cost V 4 bases and J 3 bases; bases outside gene matches: 12. The CDR3 is 17 amino acids. The CDR3 reads CASSKKTGGDLRYEQYF. The DNA of the CDR3 is TGTGCCAGTAGTAAGAAGACAGGGGGCGATCTCCGCTACGAGCAGTACTTC.

This clone was detected many times. V is TRBV19 and J is TRBJ1-5, with unresolved D. V shed 6 bases and J shed 6 bases, with 18 bases lying between them. From germline, CDR1 is LNHDA and CDR2 SQIVND (reference sequence). This CDR3 spans 15 amino acids. This CDR3 is CASSWTTQSGQPQHF. The DNA for the CDR3 is TGTGCCAGTAGCTGGACTACTCAATCGGGTCAGCCCCAGCATTTT.

The J gene is TRBJ2-7, the V gene TRBV5-6; unclear D gene. From germline, CDR1 is SGHDT and CDR2 YYEEEE. Trimming stripped 0 bases from V and 6 bases from J, with 10 bases between. The length of the CDR3 is 13 residues. CDR3 sequence (DNA): TGTGCCAGCAGCTTGGGCGGATCTGCCGAGCAGTACTTC. Amino acids: CASSLGGSAEQYF.

The genes are TRBV2 and TRBJ1-1; maybe TRBD1 (5 bases). The length of the CDR3 is 14 residues. The V gene's germline CDR1 is SNHLY and CDR2 FYNNEI. The V end lost 0 bases, the J end lost 6 bases, and 11 bases lay between the germline ends. CDR3 sequence (DNA): TGTGCCAGCAGTGAAGCGGGGGGGACCTCTGAAGCTTTCTTT. This gives the protein CASSEAGGTSEAFF.

V is TRBV27 and J is TRBJ2-2; 9 bases match TRBD1. The CDR3 length is 16 residues. V dropped 0 bases and J dropped 5; count of bases not matched to a gene: 4. Germline CDR1 reads MNHEY; CDR2 reads SMNVEV (reference sequence). The CDR3 loop is CASSLSGQGRTGELFF. The CDR3 nucleotides read TGTGCCAGCAGTTTATCGGGACAGGGTAGAACCGGGGAGCTGTTTTTT.

This rearrangement joins TRBV2 to TRBJ1-1; 8 bases are shared with TRBD1. This CDR3 is 14 amino acids long. Germline V gives CDR1 SNHLY, CDR2 FYNNEI. Trimming took 7 bases from V and 13 from J; bases not matched to a gene: 17. CDR3 sequence (DNA): TGTGCCAGCACGGACCCAGGGGGCGTTTATCAGCTTTTCTTT. It specifies CASTDPGGVYQLFF. The full variable domain, with the rest looked up from reference TRBV2 and TRBJ1-1, is EPEVTQTPSHQVTQMGQEVILRCVPISNHLYFYWYRQILGQKVEFLVSFYNNEISEKSEIFDDQFSVERPDGSNFTLKIRSTKLEDSAMYFCASTDPGGVYQLFFGQGTRLTVV.

The chain joins TRBV5-1 to TRBJ2-5; 10 positions agree with TRBD1. Germline values: CDR1 SGHRS, CDR2 YFSETQ. V lost 5 bases, J lost 2 bases, and 12 bases stayed unmatched. The CDR3 covers 17 residues. The CDR3 reads CASSSLPGQGSQETQYF. CDR3 nucleotides: TGCGCCAGCAGTTCCTTACCGGGACAGGGGTCTCAAGAGACCCAGTACTTC.

Points on this clone: Other DNA sequences in this specimen translate into the identical CDR3. The rearrangement uses TRBV6-4 and TRBJ2-1; 8 bases match TRBD2. The V and J ends lost 0 bases and 2 bases, in that order; junction bases with no gene match: 0. The CDR3 loop spans 15 amino acids. Germline V gene data show CDR1 as MRHNA and CDR2 as SNTAGT. CDR3 coding DNA: TGTGCCAGCAGTGACTCCGGGGGGGCCTACAATGAGCAGTTCTTC. Encoded protein: CASSDSGGAYNEQFF.

The gene calls are TRBV5-1 and TRBJ1-4, with D maybe TRBD1 (5 bases). From germline, CDR1 is SGHRS and CDR2 YFSETQ. Trimming left V 2 bases short and J 7 bases short, with 12 bases between. The CDR3 has 14 amino acids. As DNA, the CDR3 is TGCGCCAGCAGCTTCGGGGGGGACGGTGAAAAACTGTTTTTT. The encoded protein is CASSFGGDGEKLFF.

This chain connects TRBV28 to TRBJ2-5, with 8 nucleotides matching TRBD2. In germline, CDR1 is MDHEN, CDR2 SYDVKM. The length of the CDR3 is 17 residues. The V and J ends lost 1 base and 2 bases, in that order; junction bases with no gene match: 9. This CDR3 reads CASSLSSWRGVQETQYF. CDR3 nucleotide sequence: TGTGCCAGCAGTTTATCTTCGTGGCGGGGGGTACAAGAGACCCAGTACTTC.

This clone was detected only once. The chain links TRBV5-6 to TRBJ2-7, with D unresolved. Trimming stripped 2 bases from V and 4 bases from J, with 19 bases between. This CDR3 region has 16 residues. Germline CDR1 reads SGHDT; CDR2 reads YYEEEE. DNA for the CDR3: TGTGCCAGCAGCTTTAAGTCGGCAGGAAAGGCTTACGAGCAGTACTTC. Its protein is CASSFKSAGKAYEQYF.

The V gene is TRBV9, the J gene TRBJ1-3; D call uncertain. Trimming pared 1 base from V and 0 bases from J, leaving 8 bases between. Germline-derived CDR1 and CDR2 are SGDLS and YYNGEE. This CDR3 region has 15 residues. The CDR3 sequence: CASSVRLSSGNTIYF. The CDR3 DNA is TGTGCCAGCAGCGTAAGACTATCCTCTGGAAACACCATATATTTT.

V usage is TRBV29-1 and J usage is TRBJ2-1; 7 nucleotides agree with TRBD2. Looked up from germline, CDR1 is SQVTM and CDR2 is ANQGSEA. With V trimmed by 6 bases and J by 6 bases, 23 bases remained unmatched. The CDR3 sequence is 18 residues long. CDR3 amino acids: CSVARPWQVAGRGNEQFF. The CDR3 nucleotides read TGCAGCGTCGCCCGCCCCTGGCAGGTAGCGGGCCGTGGCAATGAGCAGTTCTTC.

The genes are TRBV15 and TRBJ2-3; 10 nucleotides align to TRBD2. From germline, CDR1 is LNHNV and CDR2 YYDKDF (reference sequence). The length of the CDR3 is 17 residues. V trimming: 2 bases; J trimming: 4 bases; junction bases outside the gene matches: 9. The CDR3 nucleotides read TGTGCCACCAGCAGAAGGGCATCAGCGGGGGGGCCAGATACGCAGTATTTT. Protein sequence: CATSRRASAGGPDTQYF. Full variable domain (remainder filled in from reference TRBV15 and TRBJ2-3): DAMVIQNPRYQVTQFGKPVTLSCSQTLNHNVMYWYQQKSSQAPKLLFHYYDKDFNNEADTPDNFQSRRPNTSFCFLDIRSPGLGDTAMYLCATSRRASAGGPDTQYFGPGTRLTVL.

The rearrangement uses TRBV7-6 and TRBJ1-4; no definite D call. Germline loops: CDR1 SGHVS, CDR2 FNYEAQ. Trimming stripped 2 bases from V and 8 bases from J, with 12 bases between. The CDR3 has 14 residues. The CDR3 here is CASSLTPSQEKLFF. The CDR3 coding sequence is TGTGCCAGCAGCTTAACACCAAGTCAAGAAAAACTGTTTTTT.

The V call is TRBV28, the J call TRBJ2-2; 7 bases agree with TRBD2. The CDR3 has 18 residues. The J segment lost 6 bases and the V segment lost 3 bases, leaving 16 bases of the junction unmatched. CDR1 and CDR2 (germline): MDHEN, SYDVKM. The CDR3 sequence is CASSLSQGGMREAGELFF. CDR3 DNA: TGTGCCAGCAGTTTGTCCCAGGGAGGGATGAGGGAAGCCGGGGAGCTGTTTTTT. Full variable domain (missing parts from reference TRBV28 and TRBJ2-2): DVKVTQSSRYLVKRTGEKVFLECVQDMDHENMFWYRQDPGLGLRLIYFSYDVKMKEKGDIPEGYSVSREKKERFSLILESASTNQTSMYLCASSLSQGGMREAGELFFGEGSRLTVL.

With respect to this clone: The same CDR3 arises from other DNA sequences in this sample as well. The V call is TRBV5-1, the J call TRBJ2-3; D is uncertain. The CDR3 is 11 residues long. V lost 3 bases to trimming and J lost 4 bases, with 3 bases between them. Germline CDR1 reads SGHRS; CDR2 reads YFSETQ. The CDR3 loop is CASSSADTQYF. CDR3 coding DNA: TGCGCCAGCAGCTCAGCAGATACGCAGTATTTT.